Here is one T cell receptor beta chain with its context. Under the authors' procedure: Amplified reference gene primers provided the basis for estimating nucleated cell counts. Measured with immunoSEQ multiplex PCR; TCRdb has only the in-frame clones, and not every one. The DNA was the basis for D and trimming; V, J and clone size are from that table. This sample has 150,000 to 200,000 clones, with about 86% found just once. With 6 bases removed from V and 1 base from J, the gap between germline ends came to 7 bases. The CDR3 consists of 12 residues. Germline values: CDR1 MDHEN, CDR2 SYDVKM. This sample is drawn from a study of blood T cell repertoires in COVID-19. Study in general: Samples representing acute and convalescent COVID-19 were sourced from the United States, Italy and Spain.

The TCR sequence derives from a woman aged 70-85 years who had recovered from COVID-19. The sample taken for sequencing was peripheral blood. This sequence joins TRBV28 and TRBJ2-7; D may be TRBD1 (6 bases). The CDR3 here is CASRTGSYEQYF. Here the CDR3 DNA reads TGTGCCAGCAGAACAGGGTCCTACGAGCAGTACTTC.